Listed below are T cell receptor beta chains from one sample, sequenced in a study of T cell changes during pregnancy in multiple sclerosis. The assay was immunoSEQ multiplex PCR, and TCRdb's table has in-frame clones only and misses some. Of about 50,000 clones listed, around nine tenths were seen once; the top ten hold around 0.25%. Here the sequenced sample was CD4+ T cells from peripheral blood mononuclear cells, taken in the second trimester of pregnancy. The receptors were gathered from a female donor with multiple sclerosis, enrolled in a pregnancy study. The CDR3 runs from the conserved cysteine through the conserved F or W. D genes are given only for firm matches.

d_call | v_call | cdr3_aa
TRBD2 | TRBV19 | CASRLAGGRETQYF
NA | TRBV6-1 | CASSVNNEQYF
NA | TRBV11-2 | CASSPPSFEQFF
NA | TRBV7-3 | CASSLLQAPDYNEQFF
NA | TRBV4-1 | CASSQGELVVSVLHF
TRBD2 | TRBV27 | CASSFGLAGGTDTQYF
NA | TRBV25-1 | CASSESGGFGQPQHF
TRBD2 | TRBV18 | CASSPRLADSYNEQFF
NA | TRBV11-2 | CASSLGQGETQYF
TRBD1 | TRBV7-9 | CASSGPTGEEPQHF
TRBD2 | TRBV9 | CASSGGLAGGGFTDTQYF
NA | TRBV5-4 | CASSGGANTDTQYF
TRBD1 | TRBV9 | CASSSHQGAKAFF
NA | TRBV15 | CATSRGGKPASNSPLHF
NA | TRBV2 | CASMRGLGQPQHF
TRBD1 | TRBV28 | CASSLPRTGTYEQYF
TRBD1 | TRBV6-5 | CASSSLRDRADYEQYF
TRBD2 | TRBV6-1 | CASVTSGGYEQYF
TRBD1 | TRBV5-1 | CASSTRQGHTGELFF
TRBD2 | TRBV5-1 | CASRSRGGTTDTQYF
NA | TRBV11-2 | CASSLGGREYF
TRBD1 | TRBV5-1 | CASSLRTGGDTGELFF
NA | TRBV7-3 | CASSFSGSSYNEQFF
TRBD2 | TRBV4-2 | CASSQRGTSGLGNTGELFF
TRBD2 | TRBV7-3 | CASSSSGVAGLSEQFF
NA | TRBV2 | CASTRGGPLTDTQYF
NA | TRBV11-2 | CASSLVQGYNSPLHF
NA | TRBV9 | CASTLLNTGEAFF
TRBD2 | TRBV9 | CASSVTSGGPIPSTDTQYF
NA | TRBV10-3 | CATEEDSYEQYF
TRBD2 | TRBV7-9 | CASSLAPRGGTDTQYF
NA | TRBV11-2 | CASSLGIDASPLHF
TRBD1 | TRBV19 | CASSIRQGVAFF
NA | TRBV6-5 | CASKRGNYYGYTF
NA | TRBV6-1 | CASSAPISSLGGSYQPQHF
NA | TRBV14 | CASSKDRYTEAFF
NA | TRBV5-1 | CASSLVEGNTEAFF
TRBD1 | TRBV5-4 | CASSSGQGRETQYF
TRBD1 | TRBV6-1 | CASTQGQYQPQHF
TRBD2 | TRBV27 | CASRFQAGVSYEQYF
NA | TRBV10-3 | CAIKKTENTEAFF
NA | TRBV11-2 | CASSLRGGPYEQYF
TRBD1 | TRBV9 | CASNRDRVTGELFF
TRBD2 | TRBV19 | CASSPQLAGANYEQYF
TRBD1 | TRBV27 | CASSFDGRTGAQPQHF
NA | TRBV5-5 | CASRLGQKIYNSPLHF
TRBD1 | TRBV6-6 | CASTHPGQGNEKLFF
TRBD2 | TRBV11-3 | CASSRRRKLSGGFTDTQYF
NA | TRBV19 | CASTIGGSYNEQFF
NA | TRBV6-5 | CASSATGEAFF